Below, 13 T cell receptor beta chains from the same sample are listed, as sequenced in a study of glioma-infiltrating T cells after dendritic cell vaccination. Sequencing was performed with immunoSEQ multiplex PCR; in TCRdb, only in-frame clones are kept and a portion is missing. The sample comprises 100,000 or so clones, roughly 80% of which are singletons, and 5.4% rests with the top ten. As to time point: after dendritic cell vaccination, including at tumor progression/relapse. Sequencing used blood, obtained after dendritic cell vaccination. The receptors were sampled from a human donor with glioblastoma.

CDR3 in amino acids: CATWGQGGSGNTIYF. The CDR3 DNA follows: TGTGCCACGTGGGGACAGGGAGGGTCTGGAAACACCATATATTTT. This chain uses TRBV28 with TRBJ1-3, with TRBD1 matching over 9 bases. The CDR3 runs to 15 residues. Trimming took 10 bases from V and 1 from J; bases not matched to a gene: 8. Germline-derived CDR1 and CDR2 are MDHEN and SYDVKM.

The chain combines TRBV5-4 with TRBJ2-7, with 14 bases identical to TRBD2. Per germline, CDR1 SGHNT and CDR2 YYREEE (reference sequence). The CDR3 has 18 residues. V was pared by 4 bases and J by 0 bases, with 9 bases of the junction left unmatched. The CDR3 DNA reads TGTGCCAGCAGCCAGAGACTAGCGGGAGGGCCAAACTCCTACGAGCAGTACTTC. This translates into CASSQRLAGGPNSYEQYF.

The V call is TRBV5-6, the J call TRBJ2-7; D might be TRBD2 (7 bases). This CDR3 is built from 16 residues. CDR1 SGHDT and CDR2 YYEEEE come from the germline V gene. Trimming took off 0 bases at V and 4 bases at J, with 17 bases between the two ends. The CDR3 is CASSLASVGGRYEQYF. DNA of the CDR3: TGTGCCAGCAGCTTGGCCAGTGTGGGGGGGCGTTACGAGCAGTACTTC. The whole variable domain, filled in from reference TRBV5-6 and TRBJ2-7, reads DAGVTQSPTHLIKTRGQQVTLRCSPKSGHDTVSWYQQALGQGPQFIFQYYEEEERQRGNFPDRFSGHQFPNYSSELNVNALLLGDSALYLCASSLASVGGRYEQYFGPGTRLTVT.

This clone was seen a single time. The V call is TRBV10-3, the J call TRBJ2-7; 10 positions match TRBD2. Germline V gives CDR1 ENHRY, CDR2 SYGVKD. This CDR3 has 15 residues. With V trimmed by 5 bases and J by 6 bases, 10 bases remained unmatched. CDR3 protein: CAISTTSGEASEQYF. The CDR3 region has the DNA TGTGCCATCAGTACTACTAGCGGGGAGGCCTCCGAGCAGTACTTC.

The chain carries TRBV19 and TRBJ2-1; 9 bases match TRBD1. Germline CDR1 is LNHDA and CDR2 is SQIVND (reference sequence). The CDR3 covers 15 residues. V shed 5 bases, J shed 3 bases, and the junction held 5 bases outside the gene matches. CDR3 protein: CASSPRTGVYNEQFF. CDR3 nucleotide sequence: TGTGCCAGTAGTCCCCGGACAGGGGTCTACAATGAGCAGTTCTTC.

J is TRBJ2-1 and V is TRBV2, with D perhaps TRBD2 (6 bases). V was shortened by 1 base and J by 4 bases, with 11 bases between the two germline ends. This CDR3 is built from 15 residues. Germline V gene data show CDR1 as SNHLY and CDR2 as FYNNEI. Here the CDR3 DNA reads TGTGCCAGCAGTGAAGACAGAGGAGGGTACAATGAGCAGTTCTTC. It is translated as CASSEDRGGYNEQFF.

The rearrangement uses TRBV9 and TRBJ1-6, with 9 nucleotides matching TRBD1. There are 15 residues in the CDR3. V dropped 4 bases and J dropped 10; count of bases not matched to a gene: 9. Germline V gene data show CDR1 as SGDLS and CDR2 as YYNGEE. The CDR3 reads CASSRTGGVQSPLHF. The CDR3 DNA is TGTGCCAGCAGCCGTACAGGGGGCGTACAGTCACCCCTCCACTTT.

The chain combines TRBV9 with TRBJ2-2, with TRBD2 identical over 11 bases. Germline CDR1 SGDLS, CDR2 YYNGEE. Trimming at V came to 3 bases and at J to 2 bases, leaving 6 bases not matched to a gene. This CDR3 spans 17 amino acids. The CDR3 DNA sequence: TGTGCCAGCAGCGCCGGGACTAGCGGTACAAACACCGGGGAGCTGTTTTTT. This translates into CASSAGTSGTNTGELFF.

The chain has TRBV28 and TRBJ1-2; no firm D call. The CDR3 sequence is 14 residues long. V lost 6 bases and J 0 bases, leaving 11 bases between the germline ends. Germline V gene lookup returns CDR1 MDHEN and CDR2 SYDVKM. The chain's CDR3 is CASRPAGSNYGYTF. The CDR3 coding sequence is TGTGCCAGCAGGCCCGCGGGTTCTAACTATGGCTACACCTTC.

CDR3 in amino acids: CASSYSLVGGSYEQYF. CDR3 sequence (DNA): TGTGCCAGCAGTTACTCGTTAGTAGGGGGATCCTACGAGCAGTACTTC. This chain uses TRBV6-5 with TRBJ2-7; D may be TRBD1 (6 bases). The CDR3 contains 16 residues. V lost 0 bases to trimming and J lost 1 base, with 13 bases between them. CDR1 MNHEY and CDR2 SVGAGI come from the germline V gene.

The chain links TRBV7-6 to TRBJ2-5, with D possibly matching TRBD2 (5 bases). The CDR3 extends over 14 amino acids. Trimming took 6 bases from V and 2 from J, leaving 13 bases between them. Germline lookup yields CDR1 SGHVS and CDR2 FNYEAQ. The CDR3 DNA reads as TGTGCCAGCAGTGTTACCGGGGTTCAAGAGACCCAGTACTTC. Translated: CASSVTGVQETQYF.

Regarding this clone: A junction boundary mismatches the germline segment, possibly from a read error. This sequence joins TRBV6-1 and TRBJ1-2, with 8 bases that match TRBD1. CDR1 is MNHNS and CDR2 is SASEGT in the germline V gene. The CDR3 runs to 13 residues. The CDR3 region has the DNA TGTACCAGCAGTGTGGACAGGGACTATGGCTACACCTTC. Protein sequence: CTSSVDRDYGYTF.

The chain couples TRBV5-1 to TRBJ2-3, with D possibly being TRBD2 (6 bases). From germline, CDR1 is SGHRS and CDR2 YFSETQ. This CDR3 has 14 residues. Trimming stripped 6 bases from V and 6 bases from J, with 17 bases between. The CDR3 coding sequence is TGCGCCAGCAAACTCAAGACGGGAGCGGATACGCAGTATTTT. Translation gives CASKLKTGADTQYF. The whole variable domain, filled in from reference TRBV5-1 and TRBJ2-3, reads KAGVTQTPRYLIKTRGQQVTLSCSPISGHRSVSWYQQTPGQGLQFLFEYFSETQRNKGNFPGRFSGRQFSNSRSEMNVSTLELGDSALYLCASKLKTGADTQYFGPGTRLTVL.